This TCR beta chain was captured by sequencing in a study of OX40 agonist ivuxolimab in advanced cancers. Looked up from germline, CDR1 is SGDLS and CDR2 is YYNGEE. V was trimmed by 2 bases and J by 2 bases, leaving 5 bases between them. The CDR3 has 14 residues. TCRdb keeps only in-frame clones here, not all; method: immunoSEQ multiplex PCR. The sample holds roughly 60,000 clones; 91% are singletons and the top ten take around 14%. The rearrangement joins TRBV9 to TRBJ2-6; D gene ambiguous. This clonotype originated in an adult with an advanced solid tumor such as melanoma, head and neck, liver or kidney cancer. The sample in question was CD4+ or CD8+ T cells sorted from blood, obtained in a trial of the OX40 agonist ivuxolimab. The CDR3 sequence is CASSVSPGANVLTF. CDR3 coding DNA: TGTGCCAGCAGCGTCTCGCCTGGGGCCAACGTCCTGACTTTC.